The clone carrying this TCR beta chain has only a few counts. A read error may account for a junction end that differs from germline. This sample was taken from a study of blood T cell repertoires in COVID-19. Germline CDR1 is MNHNS and CDR2 is SASEGT. CDR3 length: 15 amino acids. Some clones are missing from TCRdb's copy, which holds only in-frame ones; the method was immunoSEQ multiplex PCR. The data show about 110,000 clones, more than 65% seen once. This receptor was obtained from a man in his fifties with acute or convalescent COVID-19. The rearrangement uses TRBV6-1 and TRBJ2-7, with 9 nucleotides matching TRBD1. Sequencing was performed on peripheral blood. CDR3 region: CASREAGTGTYEQYF. The CDR3 nucleotides read TGTGCCAGCAGGGAAGCCGGGACAGGGACCTACGAGCAGTACTTC.